This T cell receptor (beta chain) is from a study of CD8+ T cells in alopecia areata. The CDR3 consists of 14 residues. Trimming shortened V by 4 bases and J by 2 bases, and 11 bases separated the two germline ends. CDR1 and CDR2 (germline): SGHDN, FVKESK. Findings of the study overall: Clonality exceeded that of normal scalp in lesional scalp, most notably in alopecia totalis/universalis. It was less clear whether patients shared TCRs than it was in mice, possibly because of HLA. Scalp sequencing captures resident alphabeta T cells of normal skin too.

Once RNA had been extracted, it was reverse transcribed into cDNA to act as the sequencing template. Using immunoSEQ multiplex PCR, the repertoire was profiled, and TCRdb retains in-frame clones only, with some absent. Seen here are around 80,000 clones, roughly 51% observed once, and the top ten hold 5.5% to 6.5%. This clone came up a few times. Its antigen is undetermined. The TCR originated in a human donor with alopecia areata. The gene calls are TRBV14 and TRBJ1-2; D remains ambiguous. The sample comprised NKG2D-high CD8+ T cells sorted from blood. The CDR3 DNA sequence: TGTGCCAGCAGCCGGATCGGAGAGAACTATGGCTACACCTTC. Translated, it gives CASSRIGENYGYTF. The full variable domain, its missing parts supplied by reference TRBV14 and TRBJ1-2, is EAGVTQFPSHSVIEKGQTVTLRCDPISGHDNLYWYRRVMGKEIKFLLHFVKESKQDESGMPNNRFLAERTGGTYSTLKVQPAELEDSGVYFCASSRIGENYGYTFGSGTRLTVV.